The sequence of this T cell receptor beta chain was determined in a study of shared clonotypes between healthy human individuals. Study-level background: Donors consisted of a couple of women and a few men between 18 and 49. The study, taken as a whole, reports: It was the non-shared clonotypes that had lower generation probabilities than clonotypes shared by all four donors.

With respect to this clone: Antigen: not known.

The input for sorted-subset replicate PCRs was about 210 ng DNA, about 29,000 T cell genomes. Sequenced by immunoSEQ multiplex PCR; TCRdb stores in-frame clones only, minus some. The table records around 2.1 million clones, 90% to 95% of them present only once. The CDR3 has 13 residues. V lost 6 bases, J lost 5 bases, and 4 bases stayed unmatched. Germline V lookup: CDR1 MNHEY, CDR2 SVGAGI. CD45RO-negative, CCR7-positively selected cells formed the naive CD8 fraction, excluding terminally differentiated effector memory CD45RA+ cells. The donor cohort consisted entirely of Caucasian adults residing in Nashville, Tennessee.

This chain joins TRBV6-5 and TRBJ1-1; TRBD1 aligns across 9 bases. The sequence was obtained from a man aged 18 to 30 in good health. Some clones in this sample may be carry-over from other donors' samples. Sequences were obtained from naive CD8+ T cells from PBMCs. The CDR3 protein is CASRRQGGTEAFF. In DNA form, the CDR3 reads TGTGCCAGCAGACGACAGGGGGGGACTGAAGCTTTCTTT.